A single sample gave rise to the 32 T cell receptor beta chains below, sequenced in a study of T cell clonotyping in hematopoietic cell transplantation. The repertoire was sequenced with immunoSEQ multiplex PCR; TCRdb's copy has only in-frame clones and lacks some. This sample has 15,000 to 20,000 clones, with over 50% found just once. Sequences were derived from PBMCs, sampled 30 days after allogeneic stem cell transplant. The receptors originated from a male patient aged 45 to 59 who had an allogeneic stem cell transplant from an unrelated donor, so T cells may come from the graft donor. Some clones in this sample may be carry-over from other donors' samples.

CDR3 coding DNA: TGTGCCAGCAGCTTGCTGTGGAACACTGAAGCTTTCTTT. Encoded protein: CASSLLWNTEAFF. The chain has TRBV5-4 and TRBJ1-1; D call uncertain. This CDR3 spans 13 amino acids. Trimming removed 1 base from V and 1 base from J, with 5 bases in between. Germline assignment: CDR1 SGHNT and CDR2 YYREEE (reference sequence).

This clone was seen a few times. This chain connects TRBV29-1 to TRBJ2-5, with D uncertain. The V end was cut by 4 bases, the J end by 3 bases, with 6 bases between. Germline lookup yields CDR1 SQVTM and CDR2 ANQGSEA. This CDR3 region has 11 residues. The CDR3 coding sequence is TGCAGCGTTGGACGGAAAGAGACCCAGTACTTC. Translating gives CSVGRKETQYF.

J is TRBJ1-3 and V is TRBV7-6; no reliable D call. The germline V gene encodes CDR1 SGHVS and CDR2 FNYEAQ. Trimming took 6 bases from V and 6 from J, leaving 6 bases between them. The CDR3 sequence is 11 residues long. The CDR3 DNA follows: TGTGCCAGCAGTACGTCAAACACCATATATTTT. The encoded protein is CASSTSNTIYF.

The CDR3, as DNA: TGCGCCAGCAGCCAAGTTTTATCAGGGGAGCTGTTTTTT. Amino acid sequence: CASSQVLSGELFF. The V call is TRBV4-1, the J call TRBJ2-2; D gene uncertain. Germline-derived CDR1 and CDR2 are MGHRA and YSYEKL. Trimming took off 1 base at V and 8 bases at J, with 8 bases between the two ends. This CDR3 comprises 13 residues.

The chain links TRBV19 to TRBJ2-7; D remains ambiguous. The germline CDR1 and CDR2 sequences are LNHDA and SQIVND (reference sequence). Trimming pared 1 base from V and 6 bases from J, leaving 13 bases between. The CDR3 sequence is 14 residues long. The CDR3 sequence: CASSIGSGEGEQYF. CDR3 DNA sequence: TGTGCCAGTAGTATAGGGTCTGGGGAAGGCGAGCAGTACTTC.

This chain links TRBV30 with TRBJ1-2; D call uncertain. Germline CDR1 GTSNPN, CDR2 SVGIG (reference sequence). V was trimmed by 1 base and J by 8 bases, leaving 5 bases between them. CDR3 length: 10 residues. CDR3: CAWSEGGYTF. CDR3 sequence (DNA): TGTGCCTGGAGTGAGGGAGGCTACACCTTC.

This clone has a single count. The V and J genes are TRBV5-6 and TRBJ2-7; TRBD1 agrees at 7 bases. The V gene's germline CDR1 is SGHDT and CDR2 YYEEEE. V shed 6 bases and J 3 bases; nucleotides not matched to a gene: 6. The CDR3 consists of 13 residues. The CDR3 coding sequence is TGTGCCAGCAAGAGAGCAGGGGGCTACGAGCAGTACTTC. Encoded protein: CASKRAGGYEQYF.

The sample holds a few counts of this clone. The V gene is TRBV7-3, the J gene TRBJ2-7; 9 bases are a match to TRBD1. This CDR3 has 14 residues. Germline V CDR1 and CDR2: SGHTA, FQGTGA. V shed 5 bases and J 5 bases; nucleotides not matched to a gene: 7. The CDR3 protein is CASSPGQGRNEQYF. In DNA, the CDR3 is TGTGCCAGCAGCCCCGGACAGGGGCGAAACGAGCAGTACTTC. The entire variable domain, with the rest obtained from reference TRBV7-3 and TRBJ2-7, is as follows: GAGVSQTPSNKVTEKGKYVELRCDPISGHTALYWYRQSLGQGPEFLIYFQGTGAADDSGLPNDRFFAVRPEGSVSTLKIQRTERGDSAVYLCASSPGQGRNEQYFGPGTRLTVT.

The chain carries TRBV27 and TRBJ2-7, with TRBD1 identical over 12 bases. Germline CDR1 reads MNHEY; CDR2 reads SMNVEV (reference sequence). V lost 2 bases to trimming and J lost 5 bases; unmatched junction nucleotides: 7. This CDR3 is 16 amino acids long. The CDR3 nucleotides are TGTGCCAGCAGTTTACTGGGGACAGGGGGCGGGGACGAGCAGTACTTC. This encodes CASSLLGTGGGDEQYF.

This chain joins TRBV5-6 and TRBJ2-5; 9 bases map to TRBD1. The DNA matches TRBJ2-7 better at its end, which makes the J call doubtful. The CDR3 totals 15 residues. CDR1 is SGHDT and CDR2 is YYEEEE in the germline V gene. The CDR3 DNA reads TGTGCCAGCAGCTCACAGGGGGCCGGGAGCTACGAGCAGTACTTC. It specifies CASSSQGAGSYEQYF.

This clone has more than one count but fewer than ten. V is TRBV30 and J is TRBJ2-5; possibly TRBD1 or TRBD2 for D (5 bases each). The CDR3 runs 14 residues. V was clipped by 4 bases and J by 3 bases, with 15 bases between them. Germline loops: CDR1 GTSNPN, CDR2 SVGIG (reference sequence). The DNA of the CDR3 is TGTGCCTGGAAGTGGGGCCGGGGAAAAGAGACCCAGTACTTC. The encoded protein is CAWKWGRGKETQYF.

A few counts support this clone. As DNA, the CDR3 is TGTGCCAGTCGTTGGGCGCGGTGGCACTACGAGCAGTACTTC. It translates to CASRWARWHYEQYF. This chain uses TRBV9 with TRBJ2-7; D unclear. This CDR3 is 14 amino acids long. V lost 8 bases, J lost 3 bases, and 18 bases lay in between. Germline V gene lookup returns CDR1 SGDLS and CDR2 YYNGEE. The variable domain in full, completed from reference TRBV9 and TRBJ2-7, reads DSGVTQTPKHLITATGQRVTLRCSPRSGDLSVYWYQQSLDQGLQFLIQYYNGEERAKGNILERFSAQQFPDLHSELNLSSLELGDSALYFCASRWARWHYEQYFGPGTRLTVT.

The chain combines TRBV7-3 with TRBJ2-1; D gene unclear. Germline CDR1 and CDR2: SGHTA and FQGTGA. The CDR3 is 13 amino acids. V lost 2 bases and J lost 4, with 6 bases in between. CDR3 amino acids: CASSLPRYNEQFF. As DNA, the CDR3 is TGTGCCAGCAGCTTACCCCGATACAATGAGCAGTTCTTC.

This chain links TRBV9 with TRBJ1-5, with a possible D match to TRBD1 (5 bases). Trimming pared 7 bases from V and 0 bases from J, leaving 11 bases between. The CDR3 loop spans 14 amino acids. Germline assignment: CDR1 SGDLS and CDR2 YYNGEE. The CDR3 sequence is CASWKGYSNQPQHF. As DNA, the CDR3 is TGTGCCAGCTGGAAGGGGTATAGCAATCAGCCCCAGCATTTT.

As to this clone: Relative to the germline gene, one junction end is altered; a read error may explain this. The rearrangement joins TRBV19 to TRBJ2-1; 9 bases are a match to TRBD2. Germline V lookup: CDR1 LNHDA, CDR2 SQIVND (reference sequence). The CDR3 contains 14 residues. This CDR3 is CASSISNEASGEIF. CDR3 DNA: TGTGCCAGTAGTATATCAAACGAGGCTAGCGGGGAGATCTTC. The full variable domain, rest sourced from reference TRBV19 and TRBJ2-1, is DGGITQSPKYLFRKEGQNVTLSCEQNLNHDAMYWYRQDPGQGLRLIYYSQIVNDFQKGDIAEGYSVSREKKESFPLTVTSAQKNPTAFYLCASSISNEASGEIFGPGTRLTVL.

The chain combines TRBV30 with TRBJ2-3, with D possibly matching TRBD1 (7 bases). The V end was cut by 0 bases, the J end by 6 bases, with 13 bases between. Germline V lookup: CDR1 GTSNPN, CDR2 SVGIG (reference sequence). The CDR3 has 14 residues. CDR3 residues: CAWSVLEGADTQYF. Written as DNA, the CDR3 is TGTGCCTGGAGTGTACTGGAGGGGGCGGATACGCAGTATTTT.

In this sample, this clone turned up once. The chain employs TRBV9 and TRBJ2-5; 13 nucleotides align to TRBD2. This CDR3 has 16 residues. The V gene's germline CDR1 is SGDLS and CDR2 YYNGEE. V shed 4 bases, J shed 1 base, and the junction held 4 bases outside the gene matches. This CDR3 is CASSIGTSGTQETQYF. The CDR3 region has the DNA TGTGCCAGCAGCATAGGGACTAGCGGGACCCAAGAGACCCAGTACTTC.

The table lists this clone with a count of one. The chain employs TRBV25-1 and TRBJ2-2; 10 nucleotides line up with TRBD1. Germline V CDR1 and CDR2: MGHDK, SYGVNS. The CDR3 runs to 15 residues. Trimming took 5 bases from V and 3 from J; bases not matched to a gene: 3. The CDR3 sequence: CASSSGTGDTGELFF. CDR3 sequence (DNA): TGTGCCAGCAGTAGCGGGACAGGGGACACCGGGGAGCTGTTTTTT.

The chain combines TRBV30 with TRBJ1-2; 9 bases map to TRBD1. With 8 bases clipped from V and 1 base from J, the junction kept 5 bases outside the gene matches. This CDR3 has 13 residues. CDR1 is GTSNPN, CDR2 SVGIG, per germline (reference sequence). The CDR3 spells CALRQGDNYGYTF. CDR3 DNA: TGTGCCCTTCGACAGGGGGATAACTATGGCTACACCTTC.

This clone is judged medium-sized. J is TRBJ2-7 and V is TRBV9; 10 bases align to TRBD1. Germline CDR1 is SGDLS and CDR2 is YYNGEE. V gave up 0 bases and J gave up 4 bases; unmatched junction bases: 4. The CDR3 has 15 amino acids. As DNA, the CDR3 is TGTGCCAGCAGCGTAGCGACAGGGGGCCTGTACGAGCAGTACTTC. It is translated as CASSVATGGLYEQYF.

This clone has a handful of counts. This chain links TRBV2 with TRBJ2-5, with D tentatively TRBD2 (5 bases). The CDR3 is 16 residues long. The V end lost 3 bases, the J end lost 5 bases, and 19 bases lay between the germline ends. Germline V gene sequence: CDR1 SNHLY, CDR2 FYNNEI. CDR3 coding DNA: TGTGCCAGCAGTGATAACGGGAATGTGGGTCTGGAGACCCAGTACTTC. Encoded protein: CASSDNGNVGLETQYF.

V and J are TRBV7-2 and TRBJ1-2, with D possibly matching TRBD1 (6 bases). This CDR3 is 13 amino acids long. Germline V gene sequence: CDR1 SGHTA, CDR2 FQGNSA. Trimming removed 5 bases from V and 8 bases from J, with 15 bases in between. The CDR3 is CASSPTGSGGYTF. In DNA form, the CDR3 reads TGTGCCAGCAGCCCCACAGGGTCGGGAGGCTACACCTTC.

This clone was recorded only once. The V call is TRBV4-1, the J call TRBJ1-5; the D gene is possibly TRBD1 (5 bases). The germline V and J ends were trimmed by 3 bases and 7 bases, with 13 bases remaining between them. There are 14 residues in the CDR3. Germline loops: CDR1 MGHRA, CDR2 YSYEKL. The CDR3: CASSQTQGLQPQHF. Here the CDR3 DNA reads TGCGCCAGCAGCCAGACCCAGGGTCTGCAGCCCCAGCATTTT.

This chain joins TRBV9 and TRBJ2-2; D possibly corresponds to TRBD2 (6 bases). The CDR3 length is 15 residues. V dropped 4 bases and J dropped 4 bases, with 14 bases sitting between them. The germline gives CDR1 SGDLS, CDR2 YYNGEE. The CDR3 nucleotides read TGTGCCAGCAGCCCAGGAGGGTTTAGCACCGGGGAGCTGTTTTTT. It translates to CASSPGGFSTGELFF.

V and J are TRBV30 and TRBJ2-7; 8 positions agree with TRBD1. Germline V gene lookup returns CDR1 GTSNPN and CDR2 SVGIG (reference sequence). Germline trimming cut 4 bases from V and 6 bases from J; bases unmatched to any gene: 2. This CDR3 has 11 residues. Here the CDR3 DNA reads TGTGCCTGGAAAACAGGGGGCGAGCAGTACTTC. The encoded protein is CAWKTGGEQYF.

CDR3 nucleotide sequence: TGTGCCTGGCGAAAGGCCGGGGCAGATACGCAGTATTTT. It translates to CAWRKAGADTQYF. The chain carries TRBV30 and TRBJ2-3; possible D gene TRBD2, 5 bases. This CDR3 spans 13 amino acids. Germline CDR1 and CDR2: GTSNPN and SVGIG (reference sequence). V lost 5 bases, J lost 4 bases, and 13 bases lay in between.

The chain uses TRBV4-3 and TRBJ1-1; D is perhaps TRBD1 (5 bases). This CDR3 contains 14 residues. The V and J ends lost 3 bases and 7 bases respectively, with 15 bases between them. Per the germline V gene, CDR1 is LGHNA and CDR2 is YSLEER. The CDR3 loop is CASSQPGPGNEAFF. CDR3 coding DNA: TGCGCCAGCAGCCAGCCAGGGCCTGGGAATGAAGCTTTCTTT.

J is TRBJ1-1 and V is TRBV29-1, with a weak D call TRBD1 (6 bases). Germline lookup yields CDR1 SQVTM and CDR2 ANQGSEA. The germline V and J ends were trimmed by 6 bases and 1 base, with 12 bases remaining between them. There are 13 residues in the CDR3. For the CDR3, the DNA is TGCAGCGTGGGGGGCAGGGAGAACACTGAAGCTTTCTTT. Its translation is CSVGGRENTEAFF.

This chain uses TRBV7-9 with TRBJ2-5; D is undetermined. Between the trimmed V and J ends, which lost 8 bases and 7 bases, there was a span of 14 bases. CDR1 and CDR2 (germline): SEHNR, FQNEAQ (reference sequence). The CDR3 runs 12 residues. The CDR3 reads CASEAGFGTQYF. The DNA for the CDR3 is TGTGCCAGCGAGGCTGGGTTCGGGACCCAGTACTTC.

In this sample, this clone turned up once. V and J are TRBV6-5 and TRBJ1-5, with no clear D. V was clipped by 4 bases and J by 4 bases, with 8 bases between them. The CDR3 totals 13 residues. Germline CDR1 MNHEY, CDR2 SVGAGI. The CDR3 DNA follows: TGTGCCAGCAGTTCCGTGGGGAATCAGCCCCAGCATTTT. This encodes CASSSVGNQPQHF.

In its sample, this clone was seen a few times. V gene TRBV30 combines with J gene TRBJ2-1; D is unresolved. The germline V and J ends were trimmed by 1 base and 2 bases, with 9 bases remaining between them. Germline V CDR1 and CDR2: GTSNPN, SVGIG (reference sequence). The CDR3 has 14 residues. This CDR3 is CAWSEGRPYNEQFF. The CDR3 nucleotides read TGTGCCTGGAGTGAAGGTAGGCCCTACAATGAGCAGTTCTTC.

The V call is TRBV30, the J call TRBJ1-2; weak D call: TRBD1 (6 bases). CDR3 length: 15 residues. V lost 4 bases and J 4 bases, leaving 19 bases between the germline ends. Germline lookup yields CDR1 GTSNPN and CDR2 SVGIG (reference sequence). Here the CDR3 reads CAWNPTARGGYGYTF. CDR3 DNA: TGTGCCTGGAACCCTACCGCGAGAGGGGGCTATGGCTACACCTTC. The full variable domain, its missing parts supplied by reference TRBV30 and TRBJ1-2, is SQTIHQWPATLVQPVGSPLSLECTVEGTSNPNLYWYRQAAGRGLQLLFYSVGIGQISSEVPQNLSASRPQDRQFILSSKKLLLSDSGFYLCAWNPTARGGYGYTFGSGTRLTVV.